This TCR beta chain was recorded in a study of T-cell memory formation after mild COVID-19 (dated by TCRdb to about 2021). With regard to the full study: TCR sequence clusters from the two donors were found to be largely donor specific. In two donors, T-cell clones that expanded and contracted after mild COVID-19 were tracked by sequencing TCRalpha and TCRbeta repertoires over time. The cohort comprised two young, previously healthy adult volunteers, one female and one male. Findings and caveats that apply to the study as a whole: The second-wave clones that peaked on day 37 were not confirmed to be SARS-CoV-2 specific. Contracting CD4+ clones appeared mostly in the CM and EM memory subsets, whereas CD8+ clones were enriched in EMRA. Only two mild cases were covered by the study, and larger cohorts that include severe cases with pre-infection samples were considered necessary. From day 15 to 85, contracting clones showed balanced CD4/CD8 phenotypes, whereas a second wave of clones that expanded from day 15 to 37 leaned towards CD4+. Some responding clones were detected in pre-infection memory, which suggested that pre-existing cross-reactive memory T cells had joined the SARS-CoV-2 response.

A few counts support this clonotype. Its antigen has not been determined. Qualities for individual bases were not recorded, and no much larger clone is one base off. Reading from cysteine to phenylalanine, the CDR3 counts 15 amino acids. Solely the CDR3 DNA is kept, with 45 bases framed from the first base. The junction carries 9 bases between V and J, which are trimmed by 0 bases and 1 base respectively. CDR1 and CDR2 (SGHRS, YFSETQ) derive from the germline V gene. The sequencer listed for this sample is Illumina NovaSeq 6000. cDNA libraries for TCRalpha and TCRbeta were prepared by 5'RACE using constant-segment primers, with sample barcodes and unique molecular identifiers added. RNA was extracted from every sample with Trizol reagent. Library amplification was performed in two PCR steps, and a second sample barcode and Illumina TruSeq adapters were introduced in the second step. Sequencing of the libraries was done on an Illumina NovaSeq, producing 2 x 150 bp paired-end reads. The paper's processing steps were these. With migec v1.2.7, reads were demultiplexed and then collapsed into UMI-guided consensus sequences. Using mixcr v2.1.11, UMI consensuses were aligned to TRA and TRB V and J templates and then assembled into clonotypes. A clonotype was counted as expanded or contracted only if both edgeR and NoisET called the change significant, with noise models trained on biological replicates. edgeR calls used a false discovery rate-adjusted p below 0.01 and a log2 fold-change threshold of 1. As an exploratory analysis of dynamics, PCA with hierarchical clustering was applied to max-normalized trajectories of the 1000 most abundant clonotypes. Separately sequenced CD4+ and CD8+ repertoires were used to assign a CD4 or CD8 phenotype to each responding clone. In-frame beta chains were kept once TCRdb had trimmed the public reads at Q25 with fastp and called clones with MiXCR. Rows matching on CDR3 protein sequence are summarized as one entry with the most common DNA and genes. In this record, the V and J calls reflect TCRdb's handling and not the investigators' own analysis. A total of around 45,000 distinct CDR3 sequences appear in this sample, approximately 9.7% of them only once. About 10% of the sample goes to the ten largest clones.

PBMCs were isolated by Ficoll-Paque density gradient centrifugation. This clonotype was obtained from an adult woman who had mild COVID-19 (a few samples of this study predate the infection). The sample titles of this study are shuffled in the database, so cell type and time point are left out; the donor was told from shared clones. The rearranged segments are TRBV5-1 and TRBJ2-3, with the D gene possibly TRBD1 or TRBD2, each one fitting 5 bases. Sequencing used PBMCs or a T cell subset sorted from them (not recorded which). The CDR3 corresponds to CASSLAGAGTDTQYF. The nucleotide sequence is TGCGCCAGCAGCTTGGCCGGGGCCGGCACAGATACGCAGTATTTT. This CDR3, with the reference TRBV5-1 and TRBJ2-3 proteins standing in past its ends, gives the full variable domain KAGVTQTPRYLIKTRGQQVTLSCSPISGHRSVSWYQQTPGQGLQFLFEYFSETQRNKGNFPGRFSGRQFSNSRSEMNVSTLELGDSALYLCASSLAGAGTDTQYFGPGTRLTVL.